The 5 T cell receptor beta chains below come from one sample, sequenced in a study of T cell responses to AZD1222 COVID-19 vaccine. Assay: immunoSEQ multiplex PCR; the TCRdb copy retains only in-frame clones and omits some. The sample consists of about 150,000 clones, 80% to 95% of them appearing once. The sample consisted of peripheral blood, taken on day 0 of AZD1222 vaccination. The origin of the receptors is an adult in good health.

CDR3 sequence reads: CASSFLPTGELFF. The CDR3 DNA follows: TGTGCCAGCAGCTTCCTGCCGACCGGGGAGCTGTTTTTT. This rearrangement joins TRBV5-5 to TRBJ2-2; D is unresolved. The CDR3 consists of 13 residues. V was clipped by 2 bases and J by 5 bases, with 7 bases between them. Germline-derived CDR1 and CDR2 are SGHKS and YYEKEE (reference sequence).

As for this clone: One end of the junction fails to match germline, which may point to a read error. The chain carries TRBV19 and TRBJ1-1, with 10 nucleotides matching TRBD1. The CDR3 runs to 15 residues. Germline CDR1 reads LNHDA; CDR2 reads SQIVND (reference sequence). CDR3 protein: CASRIGDRGGSEAFF. CDR3 bases: TGTGCCAGTAGGATAGGGGACAGGGGTGGCTCTGAAGCTTTCTTT.

The chain is built from TRBV19 and TRBJ1-2, with 9 bases aligning to TRBD1. V lost 0 bases to trimming and J lost 4 bases; unmatched junction nucleotides: 6. The CDR3 totals 16 residues. Germline V gene data show CDR1 as LNHDA and CDR2 as SQIVND (reference sequence). As DNA, the CDR3 is TGTGCCAGTAGTATAGAGCACAGGGGGCGCCTCTATGGCTACACCTTC. Its translation is CASSIEHRGRLYGYTF.

The chain is built from TRBV11-2 and TRBJ2-2; D remains ambiguous. This CDR3 region has 12 residues. V gave up 5 bases and J gave up 7 bases, with 8 bases separating them. Germline loops: CDR1 SGHAT, CDR2 FQNNGV. CDR3 nucleotides: TGTGCCAGCAGCCTCCTACACGGGGAGCTGTTTTTT. Amino acids: CASSLLHGELFF.

The chain has TRBV27 and TRBJ1-5; 7 bases align to TRBD1. Germline CDR1 MNHEY, CDR2 SMNVEV (reference sequence). V dropped 4 bases and J dropped 2; count of bases not matched to a gene: 2. The CDR3 has 14 residues. The CDR3, as DNA: TGTGCCAGCAGTTCAGGACAGGGCAATCAGCCCCAGCATTTT. It is translated as CASSSGQGNQPQHF.